A selection of T cell receptor beta chains follows, all from one sample in a study of cytomegalovirus exposure and HLA in healthy donors. Produced via immunoSEQ multiplex PCR; TCRdb's table is partial and in-frame only. In the table there are about 220,000 clones, approximately 70% of which are singletons. The sample taken for sequencing was PBMCs. The receptors here all came from a woman in her 30s in good health and CMV-seronegative. The CDR3 runs from the conserved cysteine through the conserved F or W. The D gene is left open where the match is weak. Some rows mark clone size as missing; the rest say once, few, many or name a class of expanded clone.

j_call clone_size v_call d_call cdr3_aa cdr3_nt
TRBJ2-1 - TRBV6-1 TRBD2 CASRSKRELDNEQFF TGTGCCAGCAGGAGTAAGCGGGAGCTGGACAATGAGCAGTTCTTC
TRBJ1-2 - TRBV7-9 TRBD1 CAISSTPHWTGEGNGYTF TGTGCCATCAGCTCAACCCCCCATTGGACAGGGGAGGGGAATGGCTACACCTTC
TRBJ2-2 - TRBV7-2 - CASSFYRAAHTGELFF TGTGCCAGCAGCTTCTACAGGGCGGCGCACACCGGGGAGCTGTTTTTT
TRBJ1-6 - TRBV19 - CASSLQGSSPLHF TGTGCCAGTAGCTTACAGGGAAGTTCACCCCTCCACTTT
TRBJ1-5 few TRBV9 TRBD1 CASSVGQGNQPQHF TGTGCCAGCAGCGTAGGACAGGGGAATCAGCCCCAGCATTTT
TRBJ2-3 - TRBV25-1 - CASSEYSRDTQYF TGTGCCAGCAGTGAATATTCGAGGGATACGCAGTATTTT
TRBJ1-2 - TRBV6-5 TRBD1 CASNTGGEVGYTF TGTGCCAGCAACACAGGGGGCGAGGTTGGCTACACCTTC
TRBJ2-1 - TRBV7-6 - CASSLTSGEPHRFF TGTGCCAGCAGCTTAACCAGCGGTGAACCCCACCGGTTCTTC
TRBJ1-5 once TRBV27 - CASSLRSGYQPQHF TGTGCCAGCAGTTTGCGCAGCGGGTATCAGCCCCAGCATTTT
TRBJ1-5 - TRBV6-6 - CASSYSIGSGAQPQHF TGTGCCAGCAGTTACTCGATAGGCTCCGGAGCCCAGCCCCAGCATTTT
TRBJ1-3 - TRBV7-3 - CASSQTGGSGNTIYF TGTGCCAGCAGCCAGACCGGGGGTAGCGGAAACACCATATATTTT
TRBJ2-3 - TRBV7-9 - CSSRGDMAGRPDTQYF TGTTCCAGCAGGGGCGACATGGCGGGACGCCCGGATACGCAGTATTTT
TRBJ1-5 - TRBV10-3 TRBD1 CASRAGGTENQPQHF TGTGCCAGCCGGGCGGGGGGGACAGAGAATCAGCCCCAGCATTTT
TRBJ2-1 - TRBV7-8 - CASSSNSYNEQFF TGTGCCAGCAGCTCGAACAGTTACAATGAGCAGTTCTTC
TRBJ2-2 once TRBV19 TRBD2 CASRGLAGDVVRTGELFF TGTGCCAGTAGAGGGCTAGCGGGAGACGTGGTTAGGACCGGGGAGCTGTTTTTT
TRBJ2-2 - TRBV4-2 TRBD1 CASSQDRDRRNTGELFF TGTGCCAGCAGCCAGGACCGGGACAGGAGGAACACCGGGGAGCTGTTTTTT
TRBJ2-1 once TRBV19 - CASSIELMSYNEQFF TGTGCCAGTAGTATTGAGCTCATGTCCTACAATGAGCAGTTCTTC
TRBJ1-5 once TRBV6-1 TRBD1 CASSAYQGAVQPQHF TGTGCCAGCAGTGCGTACCAGGGGGCGGTTCAGCCCCAGCATTTT
TRBJ1-1 - TRBV10-1 - CASSVSRGSLAEAFF TGCGCCAGCAGTGTGTCCAGGGGAAGTTTGGCTGAAGCTTTCTTT
TRBJ2-1 few TRBV11-3 TRBD2 CASSAPGTMFSNEQFF TGTGCCAGCAGCGCGCCCGGGACTATGTTTTCCAATGAGCAGTTCTTC
TRBJ1-2 - TRBV7-8 - CASSLPGTNYGYTF TGTGCCAGCAGCTTGCCAGGGACTAACTATGGCTACACCTTC
TRBJ2-3 few TRBV7-9 - CASSSTRGARDSDTQYF TGTGCCAGCAGCTCTACCCGGGGGGCCCGAGACTCAGATACGCAGTATTTT
TRBJ1-1 - TRBV27 TRBD1 CASSATGTNTEAFF TGTGCCAGCAGTGCGACAGGGACCAACACTGAAGCTTTCTTT
TRBJ2-1 - TRBV5-1 TRBD1 CASSIRQGFGNEQFF TGCGCCAGCAGCATAAGACAGGGTTTTGGCAATGAGCAGTTCTTC
TRBJ1-4 - TRBV7-9 - CASSGAGEKLFF TGTGCCAGCAGCGGTGCGGGGGAAAAACTGTTTTTT
TRBJ1-1 - TRBV7-9 - CASSLGGLNTEAFF TGTGCCAGCAGCTTAGGGGGGCTCAACACTGAAGCTTTCTTT
TRBJ1-2 - TRBV6-1 - CASSFGFETNYGYTF TGTGCCAGCAGTTTTGGTTTTGAGACTAACTATGGCTACACCTTC
TRBJ1-1 - TRBV25-1 - CASRSPRGAGTEAFF TGTGCCAGCAGGAGTCCCAGGGGAGCTGGCACTGAAGCTTTCTTT
TRBJ2-2 - TRBV30 TRBD2 CAWSVLGGSVTGELFF TGTGCCTGGAGTGTACTTGGCGGGAGCGTCACCGGGGAGCTGTTTTTT
TRBJ1-2 once TRBV5-8 TRBD1 CASSLIGTGTIYGYTF TGTGCCAGCAGCTTAATCGGGACAGGGACGATCTATGGCTACACCTTC
TRBJ2-7 - TRBV27 TRBD2 CASSPRLGLAGYEQYF TGTGCCAGCAGTCCTCGCCTGGGACTAGCGGGGTACGAGCAGTACTTC
TRBJ1-1 - TRBV5-1 TRBD1 CASSLANAGGWNTEAFF TGCGCCAGCAGCTTGGCTAACGCAGGGGGGTGGAACACTGAAGCTTTCTTT
TRBJ1-4 - TRBV6-1 - CASSEEPNKLFF TGTGCCAGCAGTGAAGAGCCTAATAAACTGTTTTTT
TRBJ1-2 - TRBV19 - CASLPSTGSTNYGYTF TGTGCCAGTCTTCCCTCCACAGGGAGTACAAACTATGGCTACACCTTC
TRBJ1-1 - TRBV30 - CVWSVLRGTGRYTEAFF TGTGTCTGGAGTGTACTTCGGGGGACCGGGAGGTACACTGAAGCTTTCTTT
TRBJ2-7 few TRBV7-3 - CASSLTGTYEQYF TGTGCCAGCAGCTTAACCGGGACCTACGAGCAGTACTTC
TRBJ2-1 - TRBV5-6 TRBD1 CAGSYGQAILAQFF TGTGCCGGCAGCTACGGACAGGCCATTTTAGCGCAGTTCTTC
TRBJ2-1 - TRBV4-2 TRBD2 CASSLVGLKDNEQFF TGTGCCAGCAGCTTGGTGGGACTAAAAGACAATGAGCAGTTCTTC
TRBJ1-4 - TRBV7-9 - CASSPITGSRGEKLFF TGTGCCAGCAGTCCTATTACAGGGAGCAGAGGTGAAAAACTGTTTTTT
TRBJ2-7 - TRBV5-1 TRBD2 CASSLAPSGSGNEQYF TGCGCCAGCAGCTTGGCCCCTAGCGGGAGCGGTAACGAGCAGTACTTC
TRBJ1-4 - TRBV2 - CASSEAPPDKGGGKLFF TGTGCCAGCAGTGAAGCGCCCCCCGACAAGGGAGGCGGAAAACTGTTTTTT
TRBJ2-1 few TRBV5-4 TRBD1 CASSLSSKGARSYNEQFF TGTGCCAGCAGCTTGAGTTCCAAGGGGGCGAGGTCCTACAATGAGCAGTTCTTC
TRBJ2-5 - TRBV6-6 TRBD2 CASSPHRGTRVTQYF TGTGCCAGCAGTCCGCATAGGGGGACTAGGGTGACCCAGTACTTC
TRBJ1-4 - TRBV7-9 - CASSLVSGYNEKLFF TGTGCCAGCAGCTTAGTTTCGGGGTATAATGAAAAACTGTTTTTT
TRBJ1-5 - TRBV6-5 TRBD1 CASSRQGDNQPQHF TGTGCCAGCAGCCGACAGGGGGACAATCAGCCCCAGCATTTT
TRBJ2-1 few TRBV7-3 - CASSPDRTTYNEQFF TGTGCCAGCAGCCCGGACAGGACTACCTACAATGAGCAGTTCTTC
TRBJ2-7 few TRBV7-2 TRBD2 CASSLPSGRAAEQYF TGTGCCAGCAGCTTGCCTAGCGGGAGAGCGGCAGAGCAGTACTTC
TRBJ1-2 - TRBV5-8 - CASSLGLGATTNYGYTF TGTGCCAGCAGCTTGGGATTGGGAGCAACCACTAACTATGGCTACACCTTC
TRBJ1-2 - TRBV9 - CASSEDTGYYGYTF TGTGCCAGCAGCGAGGATACAGGGTACTATGGCTACACCTTC
TRBJ1-1 once TRBV6-5 - CASSEVVGDTEAFF TGTGCCAGCAGTGAAGTGGTGGGAGACACTGAAGCTTTCTTT
TRBJ1-1 - TRBV5-1 - CASSLDLNTEAFF TGCGCCAGCAGCTTGGATCTGAACACGGAAGCTTTCTTT
TRBJ1-2 - TRBV2 TRBD1 CASNRQGLNYGYTF TGTGCCAGCAACCGACAGGGTTTGAACTATGGCTACACCTTC
TRBJ1-6 - TRBV15 - CATTQGGGSPLHF TGTGCCACCACACAGGGTGGTGGTTCACCCCTCCACTTT
TRBJ1-5 - TRBV7-8 - CASSLVAQPQHF TGTGCCAGCAGCCTAGTAGCTCAGCCCCAGCATTTT